The T cell receptor beta chain under discussion was sequenced for a study of T cell responses to AZD1222 COVID-19 vaccine. Findings of the study overall: Per reports, nearly half of all spike-specific TCRs target regions that are unmutated in variants. The donor group comprised mostly white British people and more females; the analysis possibly underestimated clonal diversity.

Data came from immunoSEQ multiplex PCR; TCRdb stores just in-frame clones and leaves some out. This table has 150,000 or so clones, roughly nine tenths appearing once. Concerning this clone: Its antigen remains unknown.

V was pared by 2 bases and J by 7 bases, with 15 bases between. Germline CDR1 and CDR2: MNHEY and SVGAGI. The CDR3 totals 16 residues. The receptor was isolated from an adult in good health. The sequencing used peripheral blood, collected on day 0 of AZD1222 vaccination. V gene TRBV6-5 combines with J gene TRBJ1-6; D may be TRBD1 (5 bases). The CDR3 coding sequence is TGTGCCAGCAGTTACGGGCGGCCGACAGCGAATTCACCCCTCCACTTT. Residues: CASSYGRPTANSPLHF.